A single sample is the source of the 14 T cell receptor beta chains below, sequenced in a study of cytomegalovirus exposure and HLA in healthy donors. Clones were sequenced by immunoSEQ multiplex PCR, and TCRdb holds only the in-frame ones, with some missing. Here the sample spans about 150,000 clones, more than 75% being singletons. Source material: PBMCs. All receptors derive from a man aged 18 to 30 in good health and CMV-seronegative.

V usage is TRBV7-2 and J usage is TRBJ1-5, with D possibly matching TRBD1 (5 bases). In germline, CDR1 is SGHTA, CDR2 FQGNSA. V was trimmed by 2 bases and J by 4 bases, leaving 15 bases between them. The length of the CDR3 is 16 residues. CDR3 DNA sequence: TGTGCCAGCAGCTTAACCTCCCAGGGTAGGAATCAGCCCCAGCATTTT. Its translation is CASSLTSQGRNQPQHF.

V and J are TRBV27 and TRBJ1-2, with a weak D call TRBD1 (5 bases). Trimming cost V 3 bases and J 6 bases, with 11 bases left between them. The CDR3 length is 13 residues. The germline V gene has CDR1 MNHEY and CDR2 SMNVEV (reference sequence). CDR3 sequence (DNA): TGTGCCAGCAGTTTTACAGGACGCGATGGCTACACCTTC. It encodes CASSFTGRDGYTF.

The gene calls are TRBV2 and TRBJ2-7; 8 positions match TRBD2. Germline V gene sequence: CDR1 SNHLY, CDR2 FYNNEI. CDR3 length: 13 amino acids. The J segment lost 7 bases and the V segment lost 4 bases, leaving 6 bases of the junction unmatched. CDR3 in amino acids: CASSARGGIEQYV. CDR3 nucleotide sequence: TGTGCCAGCAGTGCCCGGGGGGGCATAGAGCAGTACGTC.

This clone was recorded once. The chain combines TRBV28 with TRBJ1-4, with a tentative D call TRBD1 (6 bases). CDR3 length: 15 residues. Trimming stripped 6 bases from V and 0 bases from J, with 11 bases between. CDR1 MDHEN and CDR2 SYDVKM come from the germline V gene. The CDR3 DNA reads TGTGCCAGCAGCTCATCAGGGGCAACTAATGAAAAACTGTTTTTT. Translation: CASSSSGATNEKLFF.

The chain is built from TRBV2 and TRBJ2-3; TRBD1 matches 9 bases. V lost 5 bases to trimming and J lost 4 bases; unmatched junction nucleotides: 4. The germline gives CDR1 SNHLY, CDR2 FYNNEI. CDR3 size: 14 residues. The CDR3 DNA follows: TGTGCCAGCAGTAGGACAGGGGTTCCAGATACGCAGTATTTT. It is translated as CASSRTGVPDTQYF.

The chain has TRBV6-1 and TRBJ1-1; D unresolved. V gave up 6 bases and J gave up 4 bases, with 15 bases separating them. The CDR3 covers 14 residues. Germline assignment: CDR1 MNHNS and CDR2 SASEGT. CDR3 residues: CASSLQPAGTEAFF. The DNA for the CDR3 is TGTGCCAGCAGCTTACAGCCTGCGGGCACTGAAGCTTTCTTT.

The chain couples TRBV25-1 to TRBJ2-7, with 8 bases identical to TRBD1. Germline trimming cut 4 bases from V and 3 bases from J; bases unmatched to any gene: 5. CDR3 length equals 14 residues. From germline, CDR1 is MGHDK and CDR2 SYGVNS. CDR3 sequence (DNA): TGTGCCAGCAGTGGGGGGACAGGCCACTACGAGCAGTACGTC. The encoded protein is CASSGGTGHYEQYV.

Only one count was recorded for this clone. The chain combines TRBV7-9 with TRBJ2-7; D is possibly TRBD1 (5 bases). The CDR3 has 13 residues. Per the germline V gene, CDR1 is SEHNR and CDR2 is FQNEAQ (reference sequence). V was shortened by 3 bases and J by 3 bases, with 9 bases between the two germline ends. The CDR3 spells CASSFDRNYEQYV. CDR3 nucleotide sequence: TGTGCCAGCAGCTTTGACAGAAACTACGAGCAGTACGTC.

This clone appeared a single time. This chain links TRBV5-1 with TRBJ2-1; 10 nucleotides agree with TRBD2. With V trimmed by 4 bases and J by 0 bases, 13 bases remained unmatched. The CDR3 totals 19 residues. CDR1 and CDR2 from the germline V gene are SGHRS and YFSETQ. In DNA form, the CDR3 reads TGCGCCAGCAGCCTGCTGGTAGCGGGGGGCCTGAGCTCCTACAATGAGCAGTTCTTC. This codes for CASSLLVAGGLSSYNEQFF.

This sequence joins TRBV13 and TRBJ2-7, with D maybe TRBD1 (5 bases). Germline V lookup: CDR1 PRHDT, CDR2 FYEKMQ (reference sequence). There are 13 residues in the CDR3. The V and J ends lost 2 bases and 9 bases respectively, with 14 bases between them. CDR3 nucleotide sequence: TGTGCCAGCAGCTTACAGGACGGACAAACGCAGTACTTC. Translation gives CASSLQDGQTQYF. Together with reference TRBV13 and TRBJ2-7, the CDR3 gives the full variable domain: AAGVIQSPRHLIKEKRETATLKCYPIPRHDTVYWYQQGPGQDPQFLISFYEKMQSDKGSIPDRFSAQQFSDYHSELNMSSLELGDSALYFCASSLQDGQTQYFGPGTRLTVT.

This clone was recorded a few times. The chain employs TRBV19 and TRBJ1-2; 7 bases are a match to TRBD1. Germline values: CDR1 LNHDA, CDR2 SQIVND (reference sequence). J lost 4 bases, V lost 4 bases, and 3 bases had no gene match. The CDR3 is 13 residues long. The DNA of the CDR3 is TGTGCCAGTAGTAGGGGACAGTTCTATGGCTACACCTTC. Residues: CASSRGQFYGYTF.

This chain links TRBV5-1 with TRBJ1-2; a weak D match, TRBD1 (6 bases). The germline CDR1 and CDR2 sequences are SGHRS and YFSETQ. The CDR3 totals 15 residues. Trimming pared 4 bases from V and 3 bases from J, leaving 16 bases between. The CDR3: CASSPDGGPYYGYTF. CDR3 coding DNA: TGCGCCAGCAGCCCGGATGGGGGCCCCTACTATGGCTACACCTTC.

The rearrangement links TRBV19 to TRBJ2-6, with 14 bases that match TRBD2. CDR1 and CDR2 from the germline V gene are LNHDA and SQIVND (reference sequence). The CDR3 covers 19 residues. Trimming at V came to 5 bases and at J to 3 bases, leaving 9 bases not matched to a gene. The CDR3 sequence is CASSEQGLAGVGGANVLTF. In nucleotides, the CDR3 is TGTGCCAGTAGTGAGCAGGGACTAGCGGGGGTTGGTGGGGCCAACGTCCTGACTTTC.

The rearrangement links TRBV19 to TRBJ1-2; TRBD1 aligns across 7 bases. CDR3 size: 15 residues. Trimming removed 6 bases from V and 2 bases from J; junction bases left unmatched: 9. CDR1 is LNHDA and CDR2 is SQIVND in the germline V gene (reference sequence). CDR3 sequence: CASRIPGQKNYGYTF. Written as DNA, the CDR3 is TGTGCCAGTAGGATTCCGGGACAGAAGAACTATGGCTACACCTTC. The entire variable domain, with the rest obtained from reference TRBV19 and TRBJ1-2, is as follows: DGGITQSPKYLFRKEGQNVTLSCEQNLNHDAMYWYRQDPGQGLRLIYYSQIVNDFQKGDIAEGYSVSREKKESFPLTVTSAQKNPTAFYLCASRIPGQKNYGYTFGSGTRLTVV.